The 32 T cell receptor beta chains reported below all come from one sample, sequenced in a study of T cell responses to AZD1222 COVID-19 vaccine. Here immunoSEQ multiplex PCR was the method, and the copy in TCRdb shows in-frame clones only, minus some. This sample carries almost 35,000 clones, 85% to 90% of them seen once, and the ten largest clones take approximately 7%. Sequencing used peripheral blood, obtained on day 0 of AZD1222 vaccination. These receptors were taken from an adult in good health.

This CDR3 reads CASSLGSGGNYGYTF. The CDR3 DNA reads as TGTGCCAGCAGCTTAGGGTCGGGGGGTAACTATGGCTACACCTTC. The rearrangement joins TRBV7-9 to TRBJ1-2, with a tentative D call TRBD1 (5 bases). This CDR3 has 15 amino acids. The ends were cut back, 1 base at V and 1 base at J, with 10 bases in the middle. The germline gives CDR1 SEHNR, CDR2 FQNEAQ (reference sequence).

CDR3 amino acids: CASRPQGGPSYEQYF. The CDR3 coding sequence is TGCGCCAGCAGGCCCCAGGGGGGACCGTCGTACGAGCAGTACTTC. V usage is TRBV5-1 and J usage is TRBJ2-7, with D maybe TRBD1 (7 bases). This CDR3 region has 15 residues. Trimming took off 5 bases at V and 4 bases at J, with 19 bases between the two ends. Germline CDR1 and CDR2: SGHRS and YFSETQ.

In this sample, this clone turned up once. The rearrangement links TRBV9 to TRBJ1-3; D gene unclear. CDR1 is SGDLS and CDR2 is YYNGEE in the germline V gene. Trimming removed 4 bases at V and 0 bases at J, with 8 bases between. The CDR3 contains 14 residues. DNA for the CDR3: TGTGCCAGCAGCCCCGCCACCTCTGGAAACACCATATATTTT. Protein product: CASSPATSGNTIYF.

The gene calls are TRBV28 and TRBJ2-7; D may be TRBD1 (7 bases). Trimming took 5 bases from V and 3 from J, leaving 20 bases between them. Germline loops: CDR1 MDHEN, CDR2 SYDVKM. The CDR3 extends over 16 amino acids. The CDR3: CASSDNEWGDSYEQYF. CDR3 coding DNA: TGTGCCAGCAGTGACAATGAATGGGGGGACAGCTACGAGCAGTACTTC.

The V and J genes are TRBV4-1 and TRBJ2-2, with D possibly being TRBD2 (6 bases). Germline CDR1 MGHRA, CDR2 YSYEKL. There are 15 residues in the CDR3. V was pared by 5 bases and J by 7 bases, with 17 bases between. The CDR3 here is CASSNGGVKSGELFF. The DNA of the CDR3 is TGCGCCAGCAGCAACGGAGGGGTGAAGAGCGGGGAGCTGTTTTTT.

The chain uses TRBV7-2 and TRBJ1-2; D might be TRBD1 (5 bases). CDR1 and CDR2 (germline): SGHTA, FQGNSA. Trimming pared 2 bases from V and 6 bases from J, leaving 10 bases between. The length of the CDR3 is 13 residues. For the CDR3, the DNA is TGTGCCAGCAGCTTAATAAGGGGTGATGGCTACACCTTC. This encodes CASSLIRGDGYTF.

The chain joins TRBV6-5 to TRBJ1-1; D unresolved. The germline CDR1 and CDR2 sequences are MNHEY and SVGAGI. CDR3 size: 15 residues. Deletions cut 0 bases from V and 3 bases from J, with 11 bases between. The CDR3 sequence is CASSYSAYGYTEAFF. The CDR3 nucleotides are TGTGCCAGCAGTTACTCCGCGTACGGTTACACTGAAGCTTTCTTT.

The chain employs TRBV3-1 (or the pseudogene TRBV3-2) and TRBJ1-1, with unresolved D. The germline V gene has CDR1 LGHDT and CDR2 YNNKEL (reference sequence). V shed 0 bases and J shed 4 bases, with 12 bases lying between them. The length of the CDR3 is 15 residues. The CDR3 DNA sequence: TGTGCCAGCAGCCAAGATCTAAGTACAAGCACTGAAGCTTTCTTT. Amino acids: CASSQDLSTSTEAFF.

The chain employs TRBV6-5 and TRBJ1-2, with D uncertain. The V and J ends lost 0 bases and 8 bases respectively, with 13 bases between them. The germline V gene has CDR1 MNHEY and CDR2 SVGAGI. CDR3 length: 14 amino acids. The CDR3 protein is CASSYSGQSRGYTF. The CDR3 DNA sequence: TGTGCCAGCAGTTACTCGGGCCAGAGTAGAGGCTACACCTTC.

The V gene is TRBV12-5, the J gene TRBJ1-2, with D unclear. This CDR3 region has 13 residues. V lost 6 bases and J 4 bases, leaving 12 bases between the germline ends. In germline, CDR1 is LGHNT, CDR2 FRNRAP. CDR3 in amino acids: CASGTEASYGYTF. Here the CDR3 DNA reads TGTGCTAGTGGAACCGAGGCGTCCTATGGCTACACCTTC.

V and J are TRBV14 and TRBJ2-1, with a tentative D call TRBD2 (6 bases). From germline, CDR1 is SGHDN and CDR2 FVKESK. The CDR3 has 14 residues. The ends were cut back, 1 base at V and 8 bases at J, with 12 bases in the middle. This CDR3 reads CASSQGLARHEQFF. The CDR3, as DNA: TGTGCCAGCAGCCAAGGGCTAGCGAGGCATGAGCAGTTCTTC.

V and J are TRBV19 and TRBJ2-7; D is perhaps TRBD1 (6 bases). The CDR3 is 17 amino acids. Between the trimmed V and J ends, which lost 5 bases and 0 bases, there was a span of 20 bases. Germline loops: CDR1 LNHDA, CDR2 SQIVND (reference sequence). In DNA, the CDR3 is TGTGCCAGTAGTTACAGGGAAAACTCTCTATCCTCCTACGAGCAGTACTTC. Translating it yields CASSYRENSLSSYEQYF.

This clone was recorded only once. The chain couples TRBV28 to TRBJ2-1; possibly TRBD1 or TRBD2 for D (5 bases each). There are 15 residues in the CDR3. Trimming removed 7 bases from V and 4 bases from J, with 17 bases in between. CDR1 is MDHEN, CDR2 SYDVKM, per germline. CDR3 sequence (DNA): TGTGCCAGCACCCCGGGGCCAGGCACTTACAATGAGCAGTTCTTC. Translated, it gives CASTPGPGTYNEQFF.

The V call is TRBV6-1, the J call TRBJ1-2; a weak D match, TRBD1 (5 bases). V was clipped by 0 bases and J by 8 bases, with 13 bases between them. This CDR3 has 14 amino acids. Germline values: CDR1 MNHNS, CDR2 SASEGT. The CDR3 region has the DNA TGTGCCAGCAGTGAAGCGTACCAGGGTGAGGGCTACACCTTC. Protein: CASSEAYQGEGYTF.

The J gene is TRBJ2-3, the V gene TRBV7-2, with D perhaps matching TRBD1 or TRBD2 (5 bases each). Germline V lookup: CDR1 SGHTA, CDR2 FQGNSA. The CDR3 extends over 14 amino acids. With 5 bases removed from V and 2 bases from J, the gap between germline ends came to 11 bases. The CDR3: CASSRDLITDTQYF. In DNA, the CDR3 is TGTGCCAGCAGCCGGGACCTCATCACAGATACGCAGTATTTT.

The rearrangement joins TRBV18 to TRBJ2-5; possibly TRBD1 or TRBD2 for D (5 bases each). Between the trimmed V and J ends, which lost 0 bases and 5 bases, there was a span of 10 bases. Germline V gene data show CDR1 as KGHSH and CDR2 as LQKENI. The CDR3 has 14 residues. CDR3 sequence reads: CASSPPGGLETQYF. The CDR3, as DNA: TGTGCCAGCTCACCACCTGGGGGTTTGGAGACCCAGTACTTC. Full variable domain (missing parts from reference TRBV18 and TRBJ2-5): NAGVMQNPRHLVRRRGQEARLRCSPMKGHSHVYWYRQLPEEGLKFMVYLQKENIIDESGMPKERFSAEFPKEGPSILRIQQVVRGDSAAYFCASSPPGGLETQYFGPGTRLLVL.

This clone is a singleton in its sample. CDR3 sequence reads: CASSVEELAPAGADTQYF. DNA of the CDR3: TGTGCCAGCAGCGTAGAAGAACTAGCGCCAGCAGGAGCAGATACGCAGTATTTT. The chain links TRBV9 to TRBJ2-3; 7 bases match TRBD2. The CDR3 has 18 residues. The trim removed 0 bases at V and 4 bases at J, leaving 14 bases unmatched. Germline V gene sequence: CDR1 SGDLS, CDR2 YYNGEE.

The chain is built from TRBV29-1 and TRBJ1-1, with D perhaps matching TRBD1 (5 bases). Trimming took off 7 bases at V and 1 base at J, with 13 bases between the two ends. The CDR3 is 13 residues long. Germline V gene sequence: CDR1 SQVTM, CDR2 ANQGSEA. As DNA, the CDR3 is TGCAGCGCTAGGGCAGGGACGAACACTGAAGCTTTCTTT. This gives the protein CSARAGTNTEAFF.

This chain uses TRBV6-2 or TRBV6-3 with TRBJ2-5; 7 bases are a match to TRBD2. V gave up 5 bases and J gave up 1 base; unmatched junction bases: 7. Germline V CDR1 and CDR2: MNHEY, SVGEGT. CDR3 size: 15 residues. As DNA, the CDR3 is TGTGCCAGCAGTACCGGACCGGGGGGCCAAGAGACCCAGTACTTC. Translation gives CASSTGPGGQETQYF.

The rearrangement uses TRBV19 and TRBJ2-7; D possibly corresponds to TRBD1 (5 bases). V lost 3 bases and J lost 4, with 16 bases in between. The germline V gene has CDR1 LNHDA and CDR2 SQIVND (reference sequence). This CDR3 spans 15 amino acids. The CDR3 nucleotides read TGTGCCAGTAGTATTCGGCAGGGTAAGTTGTACGAGCAGTACTTC. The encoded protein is CASSIRQGKLYEQYF.

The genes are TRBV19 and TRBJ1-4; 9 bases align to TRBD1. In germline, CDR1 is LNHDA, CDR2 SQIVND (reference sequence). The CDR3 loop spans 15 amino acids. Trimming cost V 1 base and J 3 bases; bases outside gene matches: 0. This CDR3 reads CASSIGDRANEKLFF. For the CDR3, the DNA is TGTGCCAGTAGTATAGGGGACAGGGCTAATGAAAAACTGTTTTTT.

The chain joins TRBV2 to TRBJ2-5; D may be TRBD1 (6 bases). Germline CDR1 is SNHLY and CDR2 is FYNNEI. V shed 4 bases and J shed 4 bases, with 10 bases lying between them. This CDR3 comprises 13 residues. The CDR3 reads CASSGTEGETQYF. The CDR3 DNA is TGTGCCAGCAGTGGGACAGAGGGAGAGACCCAGTACTTC.

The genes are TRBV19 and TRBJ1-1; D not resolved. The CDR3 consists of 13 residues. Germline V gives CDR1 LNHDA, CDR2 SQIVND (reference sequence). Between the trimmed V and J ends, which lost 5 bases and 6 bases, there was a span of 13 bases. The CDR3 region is CASSALSGAEAFF. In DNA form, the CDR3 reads TGTGCCAGTAGTGCACTGAGTGGGGCTGAAGCTTTCTTT.

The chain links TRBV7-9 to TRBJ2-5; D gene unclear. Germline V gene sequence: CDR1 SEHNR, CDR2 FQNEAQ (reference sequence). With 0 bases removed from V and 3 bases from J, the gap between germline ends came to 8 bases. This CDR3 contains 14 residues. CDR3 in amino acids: CASSLAAREETQYF. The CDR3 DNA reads TGTGCCAGCAGCTTAGCGGCTAGGGAAGAGACCCAGTACTTC.

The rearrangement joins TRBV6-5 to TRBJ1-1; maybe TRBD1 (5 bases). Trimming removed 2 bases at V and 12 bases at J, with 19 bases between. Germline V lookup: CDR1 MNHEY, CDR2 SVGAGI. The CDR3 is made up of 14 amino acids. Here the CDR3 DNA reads TGTGCCAGCAGTTACACGGGACTGGGGTCAGGGACTTTCTTT. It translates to CASSYTGLGSGTFF.

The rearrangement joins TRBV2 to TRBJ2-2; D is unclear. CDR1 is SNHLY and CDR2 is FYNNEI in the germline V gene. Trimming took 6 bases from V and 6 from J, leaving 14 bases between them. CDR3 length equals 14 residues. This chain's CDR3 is CASRDFTWAGELFF. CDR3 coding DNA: TGTGCCAGCAGGGATTTCACTTGGGCCGGGGAGCTGTTTTTT.

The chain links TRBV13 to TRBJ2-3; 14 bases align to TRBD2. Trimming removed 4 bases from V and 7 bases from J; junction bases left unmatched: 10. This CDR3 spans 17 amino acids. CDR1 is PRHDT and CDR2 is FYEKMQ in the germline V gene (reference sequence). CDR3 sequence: CASSSATSGGARYTQYF. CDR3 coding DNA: TGTGCCAGCAGCTCGGCGACTAGCGGGGGGGCCCGCTATACGCAGTATTTT.

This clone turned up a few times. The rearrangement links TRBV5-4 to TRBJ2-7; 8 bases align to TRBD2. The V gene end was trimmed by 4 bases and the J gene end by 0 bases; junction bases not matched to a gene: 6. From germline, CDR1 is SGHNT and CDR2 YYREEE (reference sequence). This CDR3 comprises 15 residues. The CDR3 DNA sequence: TGTGCCAGCAGCCTTAGCGGGGCACTCTCCTACGAGCAGTACTTC. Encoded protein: CASSLSGALSYEQYF.

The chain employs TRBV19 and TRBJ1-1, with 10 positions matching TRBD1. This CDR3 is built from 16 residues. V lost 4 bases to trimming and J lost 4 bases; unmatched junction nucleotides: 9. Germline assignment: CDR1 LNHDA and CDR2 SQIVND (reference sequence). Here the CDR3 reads CASSRIPGQGSTEAFF. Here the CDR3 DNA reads TGTGCCAGTAGTAGGATACCGGGACAGGGGAGCACTGAAGCTTTCTTT.

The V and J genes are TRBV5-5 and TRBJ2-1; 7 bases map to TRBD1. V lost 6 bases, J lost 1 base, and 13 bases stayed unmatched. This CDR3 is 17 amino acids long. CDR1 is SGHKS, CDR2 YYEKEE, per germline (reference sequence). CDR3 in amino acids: CASTFSTGTASYNEQFF. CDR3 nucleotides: TGTGCCAGCACCTTTTCCACCGGGACAGCTTCCTACAATGAGCAGTTCTTC.

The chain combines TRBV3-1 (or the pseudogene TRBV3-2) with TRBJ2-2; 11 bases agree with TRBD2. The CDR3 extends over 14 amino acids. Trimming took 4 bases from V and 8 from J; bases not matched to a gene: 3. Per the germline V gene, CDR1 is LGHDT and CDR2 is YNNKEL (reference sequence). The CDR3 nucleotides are TGTGCCAGCAGCCTACTAGCGGGGGAAGGGGAGCTGTTTTTT. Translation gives CASSLLAGEGELFF.

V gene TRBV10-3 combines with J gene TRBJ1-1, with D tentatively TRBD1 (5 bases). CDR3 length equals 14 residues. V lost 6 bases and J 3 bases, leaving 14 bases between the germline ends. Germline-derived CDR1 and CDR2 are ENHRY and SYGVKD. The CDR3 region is CAISQQDIDTEAFF. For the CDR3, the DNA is TGTGCCATCAGCCAACAGGATATCGACACTGAAGCTTTCTTT.